These 16 T cell receptor beta chains were all obtained from the same sample, sequenced in a study of beta chain features in type 1 diabetes. These receptors are not linked to any known antigen. Whole-study findings and limits: TCRB CDR3 length was moderately but significantly reduced in all four CD4+ subsets of Type 1 diabetes patients.

All of the isolated RNA was reverse transcribed, so expressed TCRB transcripts were sequenced. Assay used: immunoSEQ multiplex PCR; TCRdb lists only in-frame clones, some missing. This sample has almost 350,000 clones, with over 7% found just once. Sequencing used central memory CD4+ T cells from blood. Source of these receptors: a man in his thirties or forties with type 1 diabetes.

The J gene is TRBJ1-5, the V gene TRBV30; D is unresolved. V was shortened by 0 bases and J by 0 bases, with 6 bases between the two germline ends. Germline CDR1 reads GTSNPN; CDR2 reads SVGIG (reference sequence). CDR3 length equals 14 residues. The CDR3 region has the DNA TGTGCCTGGAGTGTGGACGTTAGCAATCAGCCCCAGCATTTT. Translation: CAWSVDVSNQPQHF.

The V and J genes are TRBV6-5 and TRBJ2-1; D perhaps matches TRBD1 (5 bases). The CDR3 runs 15 residues. Between the trimmed V and J ends, which lost 7 bases and 7 bases, there was a span of 20 bases. The germline V gene has CDR1 MNHEY and CDR2 SVGAGI. The CDR3 is CASKEIGQLKNEQFF. For the CDR3, the DNA is TGTGCCAGCAAGGAAATTGGACAATTGAAAAATGAGCAGTTCTTC.

The rearrangement uses TRBV6-6 and TRBJ2-1, with no clear D. Germline CDR1 reads MNHNY; CDR2 reads SVGAGI (reference sequence). V was pared by 6 bases and J by 9 bases, with 15 bases between. This CDR3 region has 13 residues. CDR3 nucleotides: TGTGCCAGCAGGACGAGGTGGGATGGTGAGCAGTTCTTC. It encodes CASRTRWDGEQFF.

The chain carries TRBV11-2 and TRBJ2-1; a weak D match, TRBD1 (6 bases). V shed 5 bases and J shed 5 bases, with 10 bases lying between them. CDR3 length: 13 amino acids. Per the germline V gene, CDR1 is SGHAT and CDR2 is FQNNGV. CDR3 loop: CASSRQVNNEQFF. DNA of the CDR3: TGTGCCAGCAGCAGACAGGTCAACAATGAGCAGTTCTTC.

This clone turned up a few times. The chain carries TRBV28 and TRBJ2-7; perhaps TRBD2 as D (5 bases). CDR3 length: 14 residues. CDR1 is MDHEN, CDR2 SYDVKM, per germline. The V and J ends lost 5 bases and 7 bases respectively, with 18 bases between them. The CDR3 region is CASSLPAEAQEQYF. The CDR3 DNA reads as TGTGCCAGCAGTCTTCCAGCGGAGGCGCAAGAGCAGTACTTC.

This sequence joins TRBV4-3 and TRBJ2-7; maybe TRBD2 (5 bases). The V gene lost 3 bases and the J gene lost 6 bases, with 15 bases spanning the gap. This CDR3 spans 14 amino acids. The V gene's germline CDR1 is LGHNA and CDR2 YSLEER. CDR3 DNA: TGCGCCAGCAGCCAGCCAGATGCGAGGGTCGAGCAGTACTTC. Translated: CASSQPDARVEQYF.

This clone was recorded a few times. J is TRBJ2-5 and V is TRBV10-2; no firm D call. Germline assignment: CDR1 WSHSY and CDR2 SAAADI. Between the trimmed V and J ends, which lost 6 bases and 2 bases, there was a span of 10 bases. This CDR3 spans 13 amino acids. The CDR3 region has the DNA TGCGCCAGCAGCTCACGGAGACAAGAGACCCAGTACTTC. Residues: CASSSRRQETQYF.

The chain has TRBV6-5 and TRBJ1-1, with D perhaps matching TRBD1 (5 bases). Germline assignment: CDR1 MNHEY and CDR2 SVGAGI. Trimming took off 6 bases at V and 11 bases at J, with 16 bases between the two ends. CDR3 size: 12 residues. The CDR3 nucleotides are TGTGCCAGCAGAAGTCCAATGGGGCAGGCTTTCTTT. It yields the protein CASRSPMGQAFF.

There are a few counts of this clone. The chain links TRBV29-1 to TRBJ1-2; D call uncertain. With 4 bases removed from V and 6 bases from J, the gap between germline ends came to 6 bases. Germline lookup yields CDR1 SQVTM and CDR2 ANQGSEA. The CDR3 consists of 10 residues. In nucleotides, the CDR3 is TGCAGCGTTGCTGGAAATGGCTACACCTTC. It yields the protein CSVAGNGYTF.

The chain couples TRBV5-6 to TRBJ1-2; a weak D match, TRBD1 (5 bases). Germline CDR1 is SGHDT and CDR2 is YYEEEE. CDR3 length equals 13 residues. V was clipped by 4 bases and J by 8 bases, with 15 bases between them. The chain's CDR3 is CASSPDSFVGYTF. In DNA form, the CDR3 reads TGTGCCAGCAGCCCTGACAGCTTCGTGGGCTACACCTTC.

The chain employs TRBV27 and TRBJ2-7, with D perhaps being TRBD1 or TRBD2 (5 bases each). Germline assignment: CDR1 MNHEY and CDR2 SMNVEV (reference sequence). Trimming stripped 7 bases from V and 10 bases from J, with 17 bases between. The CDR3 is 12 residues long. DNA for the CDR3: TGTGCCAGCAACCTTCCCCCGGGACCACAGTACTTC. Amino acids: CASNLPPGPQYF.

This clone was recorded a few times. The same CDR3 arises from other DNA sequences in this sample as well. The chain uses TRBV2 and TRBJ2-2; D not resolved. CDR3 length: 12 residues. V dropped 6 bases and J dropped 2 bases, with 4 bases sitting between them. Germline V gene data show CDR1 as SNHLY and CDR2 as FYNNEI. The CDR3 DNA reads TGTGCCAGCAGCCGCAACACCGGGGAGCTGTTTTTT. Protein sequence: CASSRNTGELFF.

This clone was found a few times. The V gene is TRBV28, the J gene TRBJ1-2; the D gene is possibly TRBD1 (5 bases). The length of the CDR3 is 14 residues. V was shortened by 2 bases and J by 8 bases, with 15 bases between the two germline ends. The germline CDR1 and CDR2 sequences are MDHEN and SYDVKM. The CDR3 nucleotides are TGTGCCAGCAGTTTAGACCAGGGATTAGACGGCTACACCTTC. This translates into CASSLDQGLDGYTF.

This clone was seen more than once but under ten times. This chain links TRBV29-1 with TRBJ1-5; D is perhaps TRBD1 (5 bases). V was cut by 4 bases and J by 5 bases, with 15 bases left in between. The CDR3 consists of 14 residues. CDR1 is SQVTM and CDR2 is ANQGSEA in the germline V gene. The CDR3 nucleotides read TGCAGCGTTGTCGGCCAGGGCCAGGATCAGCCCCAGCATTTT. This translates into CSVVGQGQDQPQHF.

The chain is built from TRBV18 and TRBJ2-5, with unresolved D. This CDR3 is 15 amino acids long. V was shortened by 0 bases and J by 5 bases, with 13 bases between the two germline ends. The germline CDR1 and CDR2 sequences are KGHSH and LQKENI. In DNA, the CDR3 is TGTGCCAGCTCACCACCGCCTAGTTGGTCGGAGACCCAGTACTTC. This encodes CASSPPPSWSETQYF.

There are a few counts of this clone. V usage is TRBV6-5 and J usage is TRBJ1-6, with D unclear. The CDR3 has 15 residues. From germline, CDR1 is MNHEY and CDR2 SVGAGI. Between the trimmed V and J ends, which lost 4 bases and 1 base, there was a span of 8 bases. This CDR3 is CASSSLGSYNSPLHF. CDR3 nucleotides: TGTGCCAGCAGTTCTCTGGGGTCCTATAATTCACCCCTCCACTTT.